Listed below are T cell receptor beta chains from one sample, sequenced in a study of metastatic and nonmetastatic thyroid tumors. Using MiXCR, TCRdb reanalyzed the PCR reads. This sample carries almost 35,000 clones, 35% of them seen once, and the ten largest clones take 22%. The sequenced sample consisted of tumor tissue. Receptors originate from a female donor with papillary thyroid cancer or a benign thyroid nodule (not recorded which). Some clones in this sample may be carry-over from other donors' samples. CDR3s include the opening cysteine and the closing phenylalanine or tryptophan. D genes are given only for firm matches.

V,J,D,CDR3
TRBV20-1,TRBJ2-3,TRBD2,CSARDPSGSGVTDTQYF
TRBV6-1,TRBJ2-1,-,CASTTDGGPRRFF
TRBV19,TRBJ2-1,-,CASSPGSASSYNEQFF
TRBV7-8,TRBJ2-2,-,CASSHPGGEDTGELFF
TRBV19,TRBJ1-1,-,CASSTPPDRTNTEAFF
TRBV28,TRBJ2-7,-,CASTPGGGSPYNEQYF
TRBV20-1,TRBJ2-2,-,CSARGVLGGYNGELFF
TRBV6-5,TRBJ2-7,TRBD1,CASGFGTGFNEQYF
TRBV6-1,TRBJ2-3,TRBD2,CASSSGREPDTQYF
TRBV20-1,TRBJ2-7,TRBD2,CSASMGGGARKQYF
TRBV6-5,TRBJ1-2,TRBD1,CASSLLGGGYGYTF
TRBV6-1,TRBJ1-1,-,CASKDGRPNTEAFF
TRBV20-1,TRBJ2-1,TRBD1,CSAGQRTEQFF
TRBV20-1,TRBJ2-3,-,CSARSLDAVLTDTQYF
TRBV5-8,TRBJ1-6,-,CASSLVGIGRNSPLHF
TRBV10-3,TRBJ2-3,TRBD2,CAISDGGRSTDTQYF